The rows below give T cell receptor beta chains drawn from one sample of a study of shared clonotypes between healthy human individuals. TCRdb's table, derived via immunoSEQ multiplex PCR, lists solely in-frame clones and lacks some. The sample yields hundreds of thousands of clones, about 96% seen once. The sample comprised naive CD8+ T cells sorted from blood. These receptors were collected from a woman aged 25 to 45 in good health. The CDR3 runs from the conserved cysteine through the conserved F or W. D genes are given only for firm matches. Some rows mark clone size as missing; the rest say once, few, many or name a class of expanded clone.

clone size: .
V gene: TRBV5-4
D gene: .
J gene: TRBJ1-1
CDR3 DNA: TGTGCCAGCAGCTTGACAGGCACTGAAGCTTTCTTT
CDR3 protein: CASSLTGTEAFF

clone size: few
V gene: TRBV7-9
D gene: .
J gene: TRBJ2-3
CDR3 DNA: TGTGCCAGCAGTAGCAGGGACACAGATACGCAGTATTTT
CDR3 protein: CASSSRDTDTQYF

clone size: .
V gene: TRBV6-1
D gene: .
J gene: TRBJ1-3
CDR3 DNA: TGTGCCAGCAGTGATAATGAAGCCAGCCACTCTGGAAACACCATATATTTT
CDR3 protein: CASSDNEASHSGNTIYF

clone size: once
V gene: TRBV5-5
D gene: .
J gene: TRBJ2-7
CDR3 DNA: TGTGCCAGCAGCTTGGAAGGGCCGAGGGAGCAGTACTTC
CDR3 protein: CASSLEGPREQYF

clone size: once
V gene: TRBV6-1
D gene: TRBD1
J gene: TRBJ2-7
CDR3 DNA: TGTGCCACTTCACTGGACAGGGGGTACTACGAGCAGTACTTC
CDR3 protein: CATSLDRGYYEQYF

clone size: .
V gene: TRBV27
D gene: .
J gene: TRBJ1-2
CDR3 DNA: TGTGCCAGCAGTCCTCGGGGCAGGACAAAGGATGGCTACACCTTC
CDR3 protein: CASSPRGRTKDGYTF

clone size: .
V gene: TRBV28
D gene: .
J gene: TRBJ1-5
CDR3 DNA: TGTGCCAGCAGTCAATGGGGCGCGCAGAGGGAGCCCCAGCATTTT
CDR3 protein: CASSQWGAQREPQHF

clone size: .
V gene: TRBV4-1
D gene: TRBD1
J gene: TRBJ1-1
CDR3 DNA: TGCGCCAGCAGCCAACAGACAGGGAGGGTGACTGAAGCTTTCTTT
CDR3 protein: CASSQQTGRVTEAFF

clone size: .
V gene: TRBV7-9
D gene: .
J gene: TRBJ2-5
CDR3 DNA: TGTGCCAGCAGCGCCGGGGGACCTCAAGAGACCCAGTACTTC
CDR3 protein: CASSAGGPQETQYF

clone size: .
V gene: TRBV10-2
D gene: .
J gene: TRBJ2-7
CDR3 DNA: TGCGCCAGCAGTCTGGTGCCAGGGGCCTACGAGCAGTACTTC
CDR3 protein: CASSLVPGAYEQYF

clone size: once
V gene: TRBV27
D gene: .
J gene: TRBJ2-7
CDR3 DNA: TGTGCCAGCAGTCCCGTTAGGGGAGGAGGGTACGAGCAGTACTTC
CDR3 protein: CASSPVRGGGYEQYF

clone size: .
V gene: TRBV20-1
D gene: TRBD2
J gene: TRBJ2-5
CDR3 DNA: TGCACAAAGCGGGATCTCGGGACCCAGTACTTC
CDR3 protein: CTKRDLGTQYF

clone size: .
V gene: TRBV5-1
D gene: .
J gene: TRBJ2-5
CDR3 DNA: TGCGCCAGCAGCCCCAGGGCACGGGAACAAAGGGAGACCCAGTACTTC
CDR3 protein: CASSPRAREQRETQYF

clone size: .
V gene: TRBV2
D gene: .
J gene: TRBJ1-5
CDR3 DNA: TGTGCCAGCAGCTTAACTCAGGGCCTGAGCAATCAGCCCCAGCATTTT
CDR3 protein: CASSLTQGLSNQPQHF

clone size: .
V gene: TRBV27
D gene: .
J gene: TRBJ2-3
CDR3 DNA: TGTGCCAGCAGTTCCGAGACCGCGCAGTATTTT
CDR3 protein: CASSSETAQYF

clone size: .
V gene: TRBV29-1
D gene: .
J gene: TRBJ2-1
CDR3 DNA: TGCAGCCTTGTAAGGGAGCCCAATGAGCAGTTCTTC
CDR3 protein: CSLVREPNEQFF

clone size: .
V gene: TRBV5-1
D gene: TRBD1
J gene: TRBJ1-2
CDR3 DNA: TGCGCCAGCAGCAGTAGACAGGGTTCCTATGGCTACACCTTC
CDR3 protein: CASSSRQGSYGYTF

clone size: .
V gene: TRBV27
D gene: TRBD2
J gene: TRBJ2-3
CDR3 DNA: TGTGCCAGCAGTCGCGCGGGACTAGCGGGACTAGGGAAAAGCACAGATACGCAGTATTTT
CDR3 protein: CASSRAGLAGLGKSTDTQYF

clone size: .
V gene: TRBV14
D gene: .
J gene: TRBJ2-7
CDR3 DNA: TGTGCCAGCAGCCAAGATTTGGACTTTAGGTACGAGCAGTACTTC
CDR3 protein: CASSQDLDFRYEQYF

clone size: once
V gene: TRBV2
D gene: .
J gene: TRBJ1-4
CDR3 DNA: TGTGCCGGTTCGCTCGGGGATGAAAAACTGTTTTTT
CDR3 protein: CAGSLGDEKLFF

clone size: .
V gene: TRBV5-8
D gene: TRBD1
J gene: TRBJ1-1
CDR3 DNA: TGTGCCAGCAGCTTGGCCCTCCAGGTGTCGACAGGGGCGGACGAAGCTTTCTTT
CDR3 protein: CASSLALQVSTGADEAFF

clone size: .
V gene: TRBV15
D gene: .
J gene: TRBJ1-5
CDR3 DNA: TGTGCCACCAGCAGAGATCGCGGCCAGCCCCAGCATTTT
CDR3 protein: CATSRDRGQPQHF

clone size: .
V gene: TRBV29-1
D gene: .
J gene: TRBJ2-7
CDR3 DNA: TGCAGCTGCCGGGGAGAGGGCTACGAGCAGTACTTC
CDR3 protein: CSCRGEGYEQYF

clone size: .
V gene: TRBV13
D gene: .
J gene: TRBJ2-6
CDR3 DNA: TGTGCCAGCAGCCTAGCCCACTCTGGGGCCAACGTCCTGACTTTC
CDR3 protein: CASSLAHSGANVLTF

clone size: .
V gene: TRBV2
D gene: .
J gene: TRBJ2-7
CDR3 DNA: TGTGCCAGCAACGGACCCGAGCAGTACTTC
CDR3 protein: CASNGPEQYF

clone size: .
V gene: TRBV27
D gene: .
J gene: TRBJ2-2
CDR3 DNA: TGTGCCAGCAGTTTAATGGCGGGATCAACCGGGGAGCTGTTTTTT
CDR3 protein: CASSLMAGSTGELFF

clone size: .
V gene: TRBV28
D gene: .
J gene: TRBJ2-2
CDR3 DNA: TGTGCCAGCAACCCTTGGGTTGGCCCCACGAACACCGGGGAGCTGTTTTTT
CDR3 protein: CASNPWVGPTNTGELFF

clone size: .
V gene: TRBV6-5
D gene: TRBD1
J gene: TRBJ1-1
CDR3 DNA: TGTGCCAGCAGTCCGGGGGACAGGGGGCTTATCGAAGCTTTCTTT
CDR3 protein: CASSPGDRGLIEAFF

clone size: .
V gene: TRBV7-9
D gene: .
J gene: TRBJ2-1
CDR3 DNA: TGTGCCAGCAGCCCCTTTATGGGTAGGAATGAGCAGTTCTTC
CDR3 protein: CASSPFMGRNEQFF

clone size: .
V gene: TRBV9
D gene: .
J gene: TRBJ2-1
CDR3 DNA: TGTGCCAGCAGCGTCTGGGACAATGAGCAGTTCTTC
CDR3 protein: CASSVWDNEQFF

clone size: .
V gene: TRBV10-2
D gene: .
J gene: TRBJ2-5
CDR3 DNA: TGCGCCAGCAGTGATAGGAACAGGGTAGAGACCCAGTACTTC
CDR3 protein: CASSDRNRVETQYF

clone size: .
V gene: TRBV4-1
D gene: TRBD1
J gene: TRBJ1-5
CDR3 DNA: TGCGCCAGCAGCCCCAAGTTGGACAGGGGGTGGTGGAAGCCCCAGCATTTT
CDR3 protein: CASSPKLDRGWWKPQHF